The source of this T cell receptor beta chain is a study of read filtering for tumor transcriptome and immune sequencing. Study outcomes and limitations: The CD138-negative fraction was mixed bone marrow immune cells, not pure T cells.

Molecular barcoded adaptors covering alpha/delta and beta/gamma chains were used on roughly 400 ng RNA. MiXCR, run by TCRdb on the reads, gives a single entry per CDR3 protein. The sample consists of over 20,000 distinct CDR3 sequences, roughly an eighth of them appearing once. In regard to this clonotype: Its target is unknown. Relative to the germline gene, one junction end is altered; a read error may explain this.

The CDR3 runs 14 residues. CDR1 SGHNT and CDR2 YYREEE come from the germline V gene (reference sequence). The clonotype originates from a donor at least 40 years old with multiple myeloma. What was sequenced was a population of CD138-negative cells sorted from bone marrow. The rearrangement uses TRBV5-4 and TRBJ2-5, with 10 bases aligning to TRBD2. This CDR3 is CASGGLAGAYSWNF. CDR3 nucleotides: TGTGCCAGCGGGGGCCTAGCGGGAGCTTACTCCTGGAACTTC.